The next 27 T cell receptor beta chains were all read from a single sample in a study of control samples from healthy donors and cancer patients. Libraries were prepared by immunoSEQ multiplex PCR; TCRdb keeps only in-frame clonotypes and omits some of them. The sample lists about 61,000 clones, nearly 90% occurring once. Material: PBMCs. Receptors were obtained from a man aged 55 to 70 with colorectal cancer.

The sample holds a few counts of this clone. This CDR3 reads CASLKDQGGGYEQYF. The CDR3 nucleotides are TGTGCCAGCCTTAAAGACCAGGGTGGGGGTTACGAGCAGTACTTC. V usage is TRBV7-2 and J usage is TRBJ2-7, with D perhaps assigned TRBD1 or TRBD2 (5 bases each). CDR1 and CDR2 from the germline V gene are SGHTA and FQGNSA. The V end lost 8 bases, the J end lost 4 bases, and 21 bases lay between the germline ends. The CDR3 contains 15 residues.

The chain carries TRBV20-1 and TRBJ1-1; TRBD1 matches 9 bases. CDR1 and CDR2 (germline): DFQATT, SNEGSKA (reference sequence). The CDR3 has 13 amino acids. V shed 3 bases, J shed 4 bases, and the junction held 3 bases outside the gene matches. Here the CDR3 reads CSASDRGGTEAFF. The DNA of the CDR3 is TGCAGTGCTAGTGACAGGGGGGGCACTGAAGCTTTCTTT.

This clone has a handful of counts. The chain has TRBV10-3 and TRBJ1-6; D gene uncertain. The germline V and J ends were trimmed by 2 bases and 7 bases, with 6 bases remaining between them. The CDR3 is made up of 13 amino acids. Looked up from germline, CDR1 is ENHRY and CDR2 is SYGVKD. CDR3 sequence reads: CAISELGNSPLHF. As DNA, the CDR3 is TGTGCCATCAGTGAGCTCGGGAATTCACCCCTCCACTTT.

The CDR3 reads CASSAPGGTYEQYF. CDR3 coding DNA: TGTGCCAGTAGTGCCCCAGGGGGCACCTACGAGCAGTACTTC. V is TRBV19 and J is TRBJ2-7; TRBD1 aligns across 8 bases. The CDR3 is made up of 14 amino acids. Germline trimming cut 5 bases from V and 2 bases from J; bases unmatched to any gene: 5. Per the germline V gene, CDR1 is LNHDA and CDR2 is SQIVND (reference sequence).

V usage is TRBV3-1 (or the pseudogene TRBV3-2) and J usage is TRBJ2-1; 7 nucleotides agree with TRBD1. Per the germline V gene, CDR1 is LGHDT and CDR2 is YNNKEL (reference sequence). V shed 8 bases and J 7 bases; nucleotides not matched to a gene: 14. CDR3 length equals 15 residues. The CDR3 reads CASEPGGLGSNEQFF. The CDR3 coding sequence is TGTGCCAGCGAGCCAGGGGGTCTGGGGTCGAATGAGCAGTTCTTC.

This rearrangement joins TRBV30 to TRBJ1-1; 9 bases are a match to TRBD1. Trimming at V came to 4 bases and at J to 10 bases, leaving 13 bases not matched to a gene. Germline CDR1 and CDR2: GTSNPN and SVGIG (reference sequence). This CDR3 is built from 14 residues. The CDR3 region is CAWTTGQGPSSAFF. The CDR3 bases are TGTGCCTGGACAACCGGACAGGGGCCCTCTTCAGCTTTCTTT.

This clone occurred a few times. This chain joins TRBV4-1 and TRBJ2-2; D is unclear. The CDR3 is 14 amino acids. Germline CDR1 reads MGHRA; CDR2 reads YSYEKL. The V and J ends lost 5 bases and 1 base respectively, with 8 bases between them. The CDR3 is CASSFTENTGELFF. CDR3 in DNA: TGCGCCAGCAGCTTCACAGAGAACACCGGGGAGCTGTTTTTT.

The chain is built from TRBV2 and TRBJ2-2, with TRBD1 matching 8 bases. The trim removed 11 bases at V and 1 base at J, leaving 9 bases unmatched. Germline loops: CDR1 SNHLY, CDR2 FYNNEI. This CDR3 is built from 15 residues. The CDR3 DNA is TGTGCCCTAGGTCGCGGGACAGGGAACACCGGGGAGCTGTTTTTT. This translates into CALGRGTGNTGELFF.

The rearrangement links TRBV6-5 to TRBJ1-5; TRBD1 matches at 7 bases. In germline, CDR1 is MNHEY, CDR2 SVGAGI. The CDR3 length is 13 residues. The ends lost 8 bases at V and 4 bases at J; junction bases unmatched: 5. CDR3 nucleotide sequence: TGTGCCAGCTCCAACAGGGGTAATCAGCCCCAGCATTTT. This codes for CASSNRGNQPQHF.

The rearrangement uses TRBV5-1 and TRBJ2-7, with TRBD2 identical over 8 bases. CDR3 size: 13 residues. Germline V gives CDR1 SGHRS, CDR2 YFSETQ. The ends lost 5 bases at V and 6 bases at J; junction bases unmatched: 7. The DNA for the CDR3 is TGCGCCAGCAGAACTAGCGGAGGCATCGAGCAGTACTTC. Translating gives CASRTSGGIEQYF.

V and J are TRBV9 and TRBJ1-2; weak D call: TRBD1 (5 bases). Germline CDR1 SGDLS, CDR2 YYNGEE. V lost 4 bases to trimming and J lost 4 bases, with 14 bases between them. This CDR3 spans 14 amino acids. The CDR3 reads CASSLDSAVYGYTF. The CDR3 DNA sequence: TGTGCCAGCAGCCTCGACAGCGCAGTCTATGGCTACACCTTC.

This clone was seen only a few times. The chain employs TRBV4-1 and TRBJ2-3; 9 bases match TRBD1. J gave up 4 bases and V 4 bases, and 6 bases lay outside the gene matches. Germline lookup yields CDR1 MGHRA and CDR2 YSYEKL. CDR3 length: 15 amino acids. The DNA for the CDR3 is TGCGCCAGCAGCCTCCGGGGGACAGGGCCAGATACGCAGTATTTT. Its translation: CASSLRGTGPDTQYF.

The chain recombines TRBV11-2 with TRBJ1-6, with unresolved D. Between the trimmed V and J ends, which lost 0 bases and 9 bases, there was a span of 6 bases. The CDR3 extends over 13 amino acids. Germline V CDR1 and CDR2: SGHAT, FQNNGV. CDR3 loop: CASSLESSSPLHF. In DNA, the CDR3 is TGTGCCAGCAGCTTAGAGTCCTCTTCACCCCTCCACTTT.

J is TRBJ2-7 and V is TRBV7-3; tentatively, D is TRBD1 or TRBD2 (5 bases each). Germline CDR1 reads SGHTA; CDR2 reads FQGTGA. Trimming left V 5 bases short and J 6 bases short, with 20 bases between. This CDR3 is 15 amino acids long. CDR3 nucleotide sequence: TGTGCCAGCAGCCTCCGCCCGGGGCCCCTTAGCGAGCAGTACTTC. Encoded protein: CASSLRPGPLSEQYF. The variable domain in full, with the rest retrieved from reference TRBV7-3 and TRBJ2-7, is GAGVSQTPSNKVTEKGKYVELRCDPISGHTALYWYRQSLGQGPEFLIYFQGTGAADDSGLPNDRFFAVRPEGSVSTLKIQRTERGDSAVYLCASSLRPGPLSEQYFGPGTRLTVT.

CDR3 amino acids: CASSRTTDTQYF. In DNA form, the CDR3 reads TGCGCCAGCAGTCGGACAACAGATACGCAGTATTTT. The chain has TRBV4-1 and TRBJ2-3, with D possibly matching TRBD1 (5 bases). The germline V and J ends were trimmed by 6 bases and 3 bases, with 7 bases remaining between them. Germline V gene lookup returns CDR1 MGHRA and CDR2 YSYEKL. The CDR3 covers 12 residues.

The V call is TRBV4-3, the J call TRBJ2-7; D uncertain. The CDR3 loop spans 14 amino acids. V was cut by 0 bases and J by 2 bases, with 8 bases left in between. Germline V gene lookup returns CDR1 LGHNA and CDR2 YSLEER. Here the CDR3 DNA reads TGCGCCAGCAGCCAAGATATCCATACCTACGAGCAGTACTTC. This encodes CASSQDIHTYEQYF.

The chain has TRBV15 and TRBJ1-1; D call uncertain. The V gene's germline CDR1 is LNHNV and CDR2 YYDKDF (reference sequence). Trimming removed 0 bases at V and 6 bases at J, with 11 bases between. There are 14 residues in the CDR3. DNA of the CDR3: TGTGCCACCAGCAGAGAGGGAGGGTGGGCTGAAGCTTTCTTT. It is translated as CATSREGGWAEAFF.

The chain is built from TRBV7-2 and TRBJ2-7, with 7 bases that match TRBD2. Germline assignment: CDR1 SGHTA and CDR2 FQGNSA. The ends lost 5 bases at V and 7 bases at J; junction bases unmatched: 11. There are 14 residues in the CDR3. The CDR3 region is CASSARLAGSEQYF. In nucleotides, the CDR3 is TGTGCCAGCAGCGCCCGACTAGCCGGGAGTGAGCAGTACTTC.

The CDR3 nucleotides read TGTGCCACCCGAGCAGGGGACAGGGGGCAAATAGATACGCAGTATTTT. Amino acid sequence: CATRAGDRGQIDTQYF. This chain joins TRBV10-3 and TRBJ2-3; 12 positions match TRBD1. Losses at the gene ends were 10 bases for V and 5 bases for J; bases not matched to a gene: 13. CDR1 is ENHRY, CDR2 SYGVKD, per germline. CDR3 length: 16 residues.

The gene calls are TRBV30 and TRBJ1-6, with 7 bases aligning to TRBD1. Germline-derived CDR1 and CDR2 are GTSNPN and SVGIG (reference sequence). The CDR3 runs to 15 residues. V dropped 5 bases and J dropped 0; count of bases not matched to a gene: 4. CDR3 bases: TGTGCCTGGGACAGGGCCAGCTCCTATAATTCACCCCTCCACTTT. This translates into CAWDRASSYNSPLHF.

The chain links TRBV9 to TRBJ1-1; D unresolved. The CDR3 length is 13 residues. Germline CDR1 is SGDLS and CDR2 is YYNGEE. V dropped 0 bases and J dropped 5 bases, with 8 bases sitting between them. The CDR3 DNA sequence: TGTGCCAGCAGCGTAGCGGCGGGGACTGAAGCTTTCTTT. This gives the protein CASSVAAGTEAFF.

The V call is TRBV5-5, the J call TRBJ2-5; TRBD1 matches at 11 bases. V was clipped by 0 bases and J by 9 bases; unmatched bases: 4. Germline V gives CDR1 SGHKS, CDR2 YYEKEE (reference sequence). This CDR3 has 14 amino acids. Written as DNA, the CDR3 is TGTGCCAGCAGCTTGGGGACAGGGGGCGCCCCCCAGTACTTC. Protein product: CASSLGTGGAPQYF.

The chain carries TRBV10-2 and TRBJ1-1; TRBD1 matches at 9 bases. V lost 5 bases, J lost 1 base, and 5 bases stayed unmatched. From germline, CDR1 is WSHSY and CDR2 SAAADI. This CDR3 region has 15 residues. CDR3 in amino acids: CASSSPGQGNTEAFF. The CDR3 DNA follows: TGCGCCAGCAGTTCTCCGGGACAGGGGAACACTGAAGCTTTCTTT.

CDR3 coding DNA: TGTGCCAGCAGCCGAGGAAGCAATCAGCCCCAGCATTTT. As protein: CASSRGSNQPQHF. The V call is TRBV3-1 (or the pseudogene TRBV3-2), the J call TRBJ1-5; D is uncertain. CDR3 length: 13 amino acids. V dropped 4 bases and J dropped 1 base, with 5 bases sitting between them. In germline, CDR1 is LGHDT, CDR2 YNNKEL (reference sequence).

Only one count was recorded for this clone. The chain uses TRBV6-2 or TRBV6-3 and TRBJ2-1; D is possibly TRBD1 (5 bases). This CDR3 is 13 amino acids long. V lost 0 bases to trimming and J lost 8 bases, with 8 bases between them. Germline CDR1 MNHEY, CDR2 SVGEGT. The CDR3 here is CASSYSTAYEQFF. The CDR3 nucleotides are TGTGCCAGCAGTTACTCGACAGCCTATGAGCAGTTCTTC.

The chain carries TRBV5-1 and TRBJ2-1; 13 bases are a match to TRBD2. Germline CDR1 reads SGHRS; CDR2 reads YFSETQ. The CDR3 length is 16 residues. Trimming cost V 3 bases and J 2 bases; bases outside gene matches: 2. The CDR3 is CASSSTSGGAYNEQFF. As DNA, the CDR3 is TGCGCCAGCAGCTCAACTAGCGGGGGGGCCTACAATGAGCAGTTCTTC.

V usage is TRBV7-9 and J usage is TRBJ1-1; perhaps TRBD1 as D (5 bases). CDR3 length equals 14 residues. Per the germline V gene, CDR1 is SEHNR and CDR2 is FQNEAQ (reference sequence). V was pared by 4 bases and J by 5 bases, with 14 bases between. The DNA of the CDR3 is TGTGCCAGCAGCTCGAACCAGGGTTGGACTGAAGCTTTCTTT. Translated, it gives CASSSNQGWTEAFF.